The clone carrying this T cell receptor (beta chain) was observed many times. Per the original methods: How many nucleated cells were present was estimated from reference gene primer amplification. The method was immunoSEQ multiplex PCR; TCRdb's version includes in-frame clones alone and lacks a portion of them. V and J calls and clone size are those listed in that table; D and trimming were worked out from the DNA. The sample shows some 250,000 clones, 88% of them seen only once. The data derive from a study of blood T cell repertoires in COVID-19. Study summary: Both acute and convalescent COVID-19 samples were obtained from the United States, Italy and Spain. Nucleic acid was either cDNA or gDNA, and it came from T cells, B-cell-depleted T cells, or PBMCs.

Sequences were obtained from peripheral blood. This receptor was identified in a woman aged 25 to 39 with acute or convalescent COVID-19.

CDR3 nucleotide sequence: TGTGCCAGCAGTTACTCGGCAAACACCATATATTTT. Encoded protein: CASSYSANTIYF. The chain is built from TRBV6-6 and TRBJ1-3; no clear D. Trimming pared 0 bases from V and 6 bases from J, leaving 3 bases between. The CDR3 consists of 12 residues. Germline V gene data show CDR1 as MNHNY and CDR2 as SVGAGI (reference sequence).